This entry lists 24 T cell receptor beta chains sequenced from one sample in a study of blood T cells in healthy people across ages. Alongside a J-beta primer mix, a sample-barcoded 5' primer served in a second PCR lasting roughly 6 to 11 cycles. TCRdb ran MiXCR on the 5' RACE reads and lists one entry per CDR3 protein. Seen here are about 930,000 distinct CDR3 sequences, almost 30% observed once, and the top ten hold roughly 10%. These records were also assigned to another study, of T cells of mothers and their children.

Sequenced sample: blood. The source is a woman aged 40 to 50 in good health.

This clonotype turned up a few times. The gene calls are TRBV27 and TRBJ1-1; 7 nucleotides align to TRBD1. This CDR3 is 15 amino acids long. Germline assignment: CDR1 MNHEY and CDR2 SMNVEV (reference sequence). The V gene end was trimmed by 2 bases and the J gene end by 6 bases; junction bases not matched to a gene: 9. In DNA, the CDR3 is TGTGCCAGCAGTTTAGCCCGACAGGGATATCCTGAAGCTTTCTTT. Translated, it gives CASSLARQGYPEAFF.

This clonotype was detected ten times or more. CDR3 protein: CASTVWDSYEQYF. CDR3 nucleotide sequence: TGTGCCAGCACCGTTTGGGACAGCTACGAGCAGTACTTC. The rearrangement uses TRBV28 and TRBJ2-7; 7 nucleotides match TRBD1. The V gene end was trimmed by 7 bases and the J gene end by 3 bases; junction bases not matched to a gene: 6. Germline V gives CDR1 MDHEN, CDR2 SYDVKM. There are 13 residues in the CDR3.

Turning to this clonotype: One junction end disagrees with the germline gene, perhaps due to a read error. The rearrangement uses TRBV18 and TRBJ1-1; D unresolved. Per germline, CDR1 KGHSH and CDR2 LQKENI. This CDR3 is built from 14 residues. CDR3 sequence reads: CASSPLSGNTEAFF. CDR3 nucleotides: TGTGCCAGCTCACCACTCTCGGGCAACACCGAAGCTTTCTTT. Full variable domain (outside the CDR3, taken from reference TRBV18 and TRBJ1-1): NAGVMQNPRHLVRRRGQEARLRCSPMKGHSHVYWYRQLPEEGLKFMVYLQKENIIDESGMPKERFSAEFPKEGPSILRIQQVVRGDSAAYFCASSPLSGNTEAFFGQGTRLTVV.

V usage is TRBV5-1 and J usage is TRBJ1-4; D unresolved. There are 15 residues in the CDR3. Trimming removed 4 bases from V and 2 bases from J, with 12 bases in between. CDR1 and CDR2 from the germline V gene are SGHRS and YFSETQ. The CDR3 DNA reads as TGCGCCAGCAGCCTTACCGCGTCCACTAATGAAAAACTGTTTTTT. Protein product: CASSLTASTNEKLFF.

The rearrangement links TRBV11-2 to TRBJ1-4; a weak D match, TRBD1 (6 bases). CDR1 is SGHAT and CDR2 is FQNNGV in the germline V gene. This CDR3 is built from 18 residues. The V end lost 1 base, the J end lost 7 bases, and 22 bases lay between the germline ends. The CDR3 coding sequence is TGTGCCAGCAGCTTAGGTGCGGGGGGCAGAACTATCGGTGAAAAACTGTTTTTT. It codes for CASSLGAGGRTIGEKLFF.

The chain carries TRBV28 and TRBJ1-3; 9 nucleotides line up with TRBD1. V gave up 7 bases and J gave up 4 bases; unmatched junction bases: 11. Germline V gene lookup returns CDR1 MDHEN and CDR2 SYDVKM. This CDR3 contains 16 residues. The CDR3 is CASTRRMGTGGNTIYF. CDR3 DNA sequence: TGTGCCAGCACCCGACGGATGGGGACAGGGGGAAACACCATATATTTT. Together with reference TRBV28 and TRBJ1-3, the CDR3 gives the full variable domain: DVKVTQSSRYLVKRTGEKVFLECVQDMDHENMFWYRQDPGLGLRLIYFSYDVKMKEKGDIPEGYSVSREKKERFSLILESASTNQTSMYLCASTRRMGTGGNTIYFGEGSWLTVV.

This sequence joins TRBV10-3 and TRBJ2-6, with D unclear. The V and J ends lost 8 bases and 2 bases respectively, with 13 bases between them. There are 15 residues in the CDR3. Germline V gene data show CDR1 as ENHRY and CDR2 as SYGVKD. CDR3 sequence: CAIGRPDAGANVLTF. As DNA, the CDR3 is TGTGCCATCGGCAGACCTGACGCTGGGGCCAACGTCCTGACTTTC.

This clonotype was counted a single time. The chain has TRBV5-1 and TRBJ1-2; D gene ambiguous. The germline gives CDR1 SGHRS, CDR2 YFSETQ. This CDR3 spans 14 amino acids. V was trimmed by 0 bases and J by 0 bases, leaving 6 bases between them. CDR3 in amino acids: CASSLEGTNYGYTF. The CDR3 bases are TGCGCCAGCAGCTTGGAGGGAACTAACTATGGCTACACCTTC.

V usage is TRBV7-8 and J usage is TRBJ2-3, with D maybe TRBD2 (7 bases). In germline, CDR1 is SGHVS, CDR2 FQNEAQ. The CDR3 is 15 amino acids. V was clipped by 3 bases and J by 4 bases, with 14 bases between them. CDR3 in amino acids: CASSFRGALADTQYF. The CDR3, as DNA: TGTGCCAGCAGCTTTCGGGGGGCGTTAGCAGATACGCAGTATTTT.

This clonotype was found a few times. The chain carries TRBV4-1 and TRBJ1-3; D is uncertain. Trimming took off 3 bases at V and 0 bases at J, with 6 bases between the two ends. The germline V gene encodes CDR1 MGHRA and CDR2 YSYEKL. This CDR3 has 14 amino acids. The chain's CDR3 is CASSHAASGNTIYF. CDR3 DNA: TGCGCCAGCAGCCACGCCGCCTCTGGAAACACCATATATTTT.

This clonotype was observed a few times. The chain is built from TRBV20-1 and TRBJ1-1; 9 bases agree with TRBD1. The V and J ends lost 1 base and 5 bases, in that order; junction bases with no gene match: 5. The CDR3 is made up of 14 amino acids. The germline V gene has CDR1 DFQATT and CDR2 SNEGSKA (reference sequence). CDR3 DNA: TGCAGTGCTAGAGTTCCCGGGACAGGGACTGAAGCTTTCTTT. This codes for CSARVPGTGTEAFF.

In this sample, this clonotype turned up many times. V and J are TRBV7-9 and TRBJ2-1; D is uncertain. CDR1 and CDR2 (germline): SEHNR, FQNEAQ (reference sequence). V dropped 5 bases and J dropped 1 base, with 12 bases sitting between them. The CDR3 is made up of 15 amino acids. Written as DNA, the CDR3 is TGTGCCAGCAGCCCCTCCAGGATTTCCTACAATGAGCAGTTCTTC. Translated: CASSPSRISYNEQFF.

This clonotype turned up a few times. This sequence may be a read error, since a much larger clone differs from it by one base. The chain links TRBV20-1 to TRBJ2-1, with D perhaps matching TRBD1 or TRBD2 (5 bases each). Matching the DNA end better, TRBJ2-7 makes the J call doubtful. The CDR3 spans 15 residues. CDR1 and CDR2 (germline): DFQATT, SNEGSKA (reference sequence). The CDR3 reads CSARDSREPYNEQYF. The CDR3 region has the DNA TGCAGTGCTAGAGATAGCAGGGAGCCCTACAATGAGCAGTACTTC.

This clonotype was seen ten or more times. The chain is built from TRBV6-5 and TRBJ2-3; the D gene is possibly TRBD1 (5 bases). The germline CDR1 and CDR2 sequences are MNHEY and SVGAGI. The CDR3 sequence is 15 residues long. Trimming shortened V by 7 bases and J by 2 bases, and 16 bases separated the two germline ends. This chain's CDR3 is CASTQWHRPTDTQYF. CDR3 nucleotides: TGTGCCAGCACTCAGTGGCACAGGCCCACAGATACGCAGTATTTT.

The V call is TRBV7-2, the J call TRBJ2-3, with 10 bases identical to TRBD1. Germline CDR1 is SGHTA and CDR2 is FQGNSA. Trimming cost V 10 bases and J 7 bases; bases outside gene matches: 8. The CDR3 spans 13 residues. Here the CDR3 DNA reads TGTGCCACAGGGACAGGGGTGGCGAATACGCAGTATTTT. Translation: CATGTGVANTQYF.

This clonotype occurred many times. The chain combines TRBV4-3 with TRBJ2-1; 9 bases map to TRBD1. V was clipped by 4 bases and J by 7 bases; unmatched bases: 5. The CDR3 has 14 amino acids. Germline V gene data show CDR1 as LGHNA and CDR2 as YSLEER. The CDR3: CASSRDRAMNEQFF. The DNA for the CDR3 is TGCGCCAGCAGCCGGGACAGGGCTATGAATGAGCAGTTCTTC.

This clonotype was seen a handful of times. V usage is TRBV29-1 and J usage is TRBJ2-4; TRBD1 or TRBD2 may be the D gene (5 bases each). The CDR3 runs 14 residues. The ends were cut back, 3 bases at V and 5 bases at J, with 14 bases in the middle. Germline V gene sequence: CDR1 SQVTM, CDR2 ANQGSEA. The CDR3 nucleotides are TGCAGCGTTGACGGGGACGGTCCCCAAAACATTCAGTACTTC. Protein: CSVDGDGPQNIQYF.

This clonotype was found a few times. The J gene is TRBJ2-1, the V gene TRBV27, with 9 bases identical to TRBD1. With V trimmed by 5 bases and J by 8 bases, 10 bases remained unmatched. Per the germline V gene, CDR1 is MNHEY and CDR2 is SMNVEV (reference sequence). This CDR3 region has 15 residues. The CDR3 sequence is CASSTPGQGVDEQFF. The CDR3 DNA reads as TGTGCCAGCAGTACTCCGGGACAGGGAGTCGATGAGCAGTTCTTC.

A few counts support this clonotype. This sequence joins TRBV28 and TRBJ2-7, with 11 bases aligning to TRBD1. Trimming cost V 6 bases and J 0 bases; bases outside gene matches: 7. Germline V gene sequence: CDR1 MDHEN, CDR2 SYDVKM. CDR3 length equals 16 residues. CDR3 nucleotide sequence: TGTGCCAGCAGCCCATATGGGACAGGGGGCTCCTACGAGCAGTACTTC. This codes for CASSPYGTGGSYEQYF.

This clonotype was seen a handful of times. This chain links TRBV28 with TRBJ1-6; D gene unclear. V lost 7 bases and J lost 14, with 21 bases in between. The CDR3 runs 14 residues. Germline CDR1 and CDR2: MDHEN and SYDVKM. This chain's CDR3 is CASTQRRRGGTLHF. The DNA of the CDR3 is TGTGCCAGCACCCAAAGACGGCGCGGTGGGACCCTCCACTTT.

This clonotype was detected only a few times. This chain joins TRBV2 and TRBJ2-4; TRBD1 matches 10 bases. The V gene's germline CDR1 is SNHLY and CDR2 FYNNEI. Trimming removed 5 bases from V and 5 bases from J; junction bases left unmatched: 6. The CDR3 loop spans 15 amino acids. The CDR3 is CASSPRGTGENIQYF. As DNA, the CDR3 is TGTGCCAGCAGTCCCCGTGGGACAGGGGAAAACATTCAGTACTTC.

This clonotype turned up a few times. The V call is TRBV28, the J call TRBJ1-2, with D tentatively TRBD1 (5 bases). Germline V gene sequence: CDR1 MDHEN, CDR2 SYDVKM. CDR3 length: 15 amino acids. V gave up 4 bases and J gave up 4 bases, with 16 bases separating them. The DNA for the CDR3 is TGTGCCAGCAGTTCCCCGGGACGGTATTCCTATGGCTACACCTTC. It translates to CASSSPGRYSYGYTF.

This clonotype appeared a few times. CDR3 coding DNA: TGCAGTGCTAGCCCTTTTCGCCTGAACACTGAAGCTTTCTTT. Translating gives CSASPFRLNTEAFF. The chain employs TRBV20-1 and TRBJ1-1; D unresolved. The V gene lost 3 bases and the J gene lost 0 bases, with 11 bases spanning the gap. The CDR3 is 14 residues long. Germline-derived CDR1 and CDR2 are DFQATT and SNEGSKA (reference sequence).

The chain carries TRBV24-1 and TRBJ2-3, with D uncertain. Per the germline V gene, CDR1 is KGHDR and CDR2 is SFDVKD. V shed 1 base and J shed 4 bases, with 14 bases lying between them. This CDR3 has 16 residues. CDR3 sequence: CATSDFRTSTPDTQYF. For the CDR3, the DNA is TGTGCCACCAGTGATTTTCGGACGTCAACCCCAGATACGCAGTATTTT.